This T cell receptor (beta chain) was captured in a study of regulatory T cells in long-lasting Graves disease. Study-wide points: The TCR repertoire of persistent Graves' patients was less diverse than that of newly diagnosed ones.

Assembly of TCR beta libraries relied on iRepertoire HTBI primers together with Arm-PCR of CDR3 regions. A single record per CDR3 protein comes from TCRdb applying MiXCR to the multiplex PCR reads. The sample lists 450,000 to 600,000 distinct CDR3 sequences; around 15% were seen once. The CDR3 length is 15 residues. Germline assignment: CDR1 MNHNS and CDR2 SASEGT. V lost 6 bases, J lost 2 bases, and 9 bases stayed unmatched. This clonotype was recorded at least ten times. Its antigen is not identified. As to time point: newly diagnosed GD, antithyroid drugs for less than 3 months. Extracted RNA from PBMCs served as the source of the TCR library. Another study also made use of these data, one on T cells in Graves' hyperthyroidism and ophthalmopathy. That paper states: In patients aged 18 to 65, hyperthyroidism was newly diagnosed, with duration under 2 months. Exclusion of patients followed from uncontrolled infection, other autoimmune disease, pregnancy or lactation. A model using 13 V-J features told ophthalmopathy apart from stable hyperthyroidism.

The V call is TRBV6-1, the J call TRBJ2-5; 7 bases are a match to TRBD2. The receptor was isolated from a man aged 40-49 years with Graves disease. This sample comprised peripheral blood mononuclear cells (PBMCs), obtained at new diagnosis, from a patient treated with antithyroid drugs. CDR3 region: CASSAPSGVQETQYF. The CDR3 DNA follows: TGTGCCAGCAGCGCCCCGAGCGGGGTGCAAGAGACCCAGTACTTC.